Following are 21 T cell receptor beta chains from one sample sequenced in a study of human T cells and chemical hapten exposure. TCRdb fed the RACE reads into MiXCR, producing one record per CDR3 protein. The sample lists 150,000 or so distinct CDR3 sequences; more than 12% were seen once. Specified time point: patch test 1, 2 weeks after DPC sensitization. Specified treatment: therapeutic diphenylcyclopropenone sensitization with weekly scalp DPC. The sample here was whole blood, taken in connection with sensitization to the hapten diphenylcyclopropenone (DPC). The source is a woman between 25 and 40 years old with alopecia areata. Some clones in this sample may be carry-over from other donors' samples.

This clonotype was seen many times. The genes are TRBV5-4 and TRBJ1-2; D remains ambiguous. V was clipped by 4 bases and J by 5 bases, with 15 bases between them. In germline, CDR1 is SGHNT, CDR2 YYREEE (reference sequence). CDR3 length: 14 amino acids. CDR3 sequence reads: CASSLHGERYGYTF. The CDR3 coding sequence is TGTGCCAGCAGCCTGCATGGAGAGCGGTATGGCTACACCTTC.

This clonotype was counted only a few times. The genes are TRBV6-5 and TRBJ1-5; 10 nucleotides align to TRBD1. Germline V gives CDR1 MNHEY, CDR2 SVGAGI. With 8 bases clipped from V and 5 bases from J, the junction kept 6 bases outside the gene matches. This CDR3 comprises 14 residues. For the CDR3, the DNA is TGTGCCAGCGCTTCTGGGACAGGGGATCAGCCCCAGCATTTT. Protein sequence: CASASGTGDQPQHF.

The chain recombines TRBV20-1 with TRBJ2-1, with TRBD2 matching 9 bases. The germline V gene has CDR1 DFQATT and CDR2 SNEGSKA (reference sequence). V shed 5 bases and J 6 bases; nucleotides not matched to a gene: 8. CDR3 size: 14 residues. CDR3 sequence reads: CSAASGGTCNEQFF. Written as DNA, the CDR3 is TGCAGTGCTGCGAGCGGGGGGACTTGCAATGAGCAGTTCTTC.

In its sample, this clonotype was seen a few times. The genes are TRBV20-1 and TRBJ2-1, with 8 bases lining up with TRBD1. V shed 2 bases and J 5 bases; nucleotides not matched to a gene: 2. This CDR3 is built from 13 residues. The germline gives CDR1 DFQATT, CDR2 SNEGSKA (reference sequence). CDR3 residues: CSARQGAHNEQFF. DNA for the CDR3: TGCAGTGCTAGACAGGGGGCCCACAATGAGCAGTTCTTC.

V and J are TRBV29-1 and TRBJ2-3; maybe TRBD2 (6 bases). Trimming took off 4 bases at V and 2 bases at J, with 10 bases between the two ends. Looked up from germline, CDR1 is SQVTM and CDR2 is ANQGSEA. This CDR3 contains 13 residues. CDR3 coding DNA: TGCAGCGTTGCGGGACTGAACACAGATACGCAGTATTTT. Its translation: CSVAGLNTDTQYF.

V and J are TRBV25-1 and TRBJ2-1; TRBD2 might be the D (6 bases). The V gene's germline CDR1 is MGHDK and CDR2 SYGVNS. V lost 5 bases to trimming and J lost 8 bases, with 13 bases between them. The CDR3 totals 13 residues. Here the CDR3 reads CASSHAGSDEQFF. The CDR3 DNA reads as TGTGCCAGCAGTCATGCGGGATCTGATGAGCAGTTCTTC.

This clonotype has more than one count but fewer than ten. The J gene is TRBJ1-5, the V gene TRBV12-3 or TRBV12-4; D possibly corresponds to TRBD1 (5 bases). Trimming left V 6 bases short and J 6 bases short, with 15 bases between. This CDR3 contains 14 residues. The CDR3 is CASSRRVTVQPQHF. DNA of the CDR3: TGTGCCAGCAGCCGCAGGGTGACGGTTCAGCCCCAGCATTTT.

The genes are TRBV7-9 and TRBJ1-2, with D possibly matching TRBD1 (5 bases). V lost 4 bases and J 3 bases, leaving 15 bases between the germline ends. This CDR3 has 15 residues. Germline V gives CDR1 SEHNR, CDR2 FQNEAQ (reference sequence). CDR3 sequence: CASSSRTSADYGYTF. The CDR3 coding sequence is TGTGCCAGCAGCTCGCGGACAAGCGCGGACTATGGCTACACCTTC.

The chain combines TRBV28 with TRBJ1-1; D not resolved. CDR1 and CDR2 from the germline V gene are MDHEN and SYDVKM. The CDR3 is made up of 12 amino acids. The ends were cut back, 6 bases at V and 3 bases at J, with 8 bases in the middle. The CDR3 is CASRLAHTEAFF. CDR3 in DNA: TGTGCCAGCAGGCTCGCCCACACTGAAGCTTTCTTT.

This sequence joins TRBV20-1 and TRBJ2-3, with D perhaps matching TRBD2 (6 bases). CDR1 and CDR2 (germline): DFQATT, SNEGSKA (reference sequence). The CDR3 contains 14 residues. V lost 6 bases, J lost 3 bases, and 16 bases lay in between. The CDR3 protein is CSAWDSGETDTQYF. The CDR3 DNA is TGCAGTGCCTGGGATTCGGGGGAAACAGATACGCAGTATTTT.

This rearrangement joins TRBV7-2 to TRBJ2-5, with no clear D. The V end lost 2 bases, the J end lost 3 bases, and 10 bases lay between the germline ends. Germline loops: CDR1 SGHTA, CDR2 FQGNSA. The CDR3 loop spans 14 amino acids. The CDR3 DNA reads TGTGCCAGCAGCTTAAATACCGGAGAAGAGACCCAGTACTTC. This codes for CASSLNTGEETQYF.

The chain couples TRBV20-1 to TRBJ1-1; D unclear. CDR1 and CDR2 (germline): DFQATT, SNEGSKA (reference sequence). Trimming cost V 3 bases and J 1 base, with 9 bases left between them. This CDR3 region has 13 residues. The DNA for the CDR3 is TGCAGTGCTAGTTCCAGCTCGAACACTGAAGCTTTCTTT. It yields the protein CSASSSSNTEAFF.

The CDR3 sequence is CSVEAGTANTEAFF. CDR3 bases: TGCAGCGTTGAAGCCGGGACAGCGAACACTGAAGCTTTCTTT. The genes are TRBV29-1 and TRBJ1-1; 7 nucleotides match TRBD1. CDR1 is SQVTM and CDR2 is ANQGSEA in the germline V gene. The V segment lost 1 base and the J segment 1 base; nucleotides outside the gene matches: 3. This CDR3 region has 14 residues.

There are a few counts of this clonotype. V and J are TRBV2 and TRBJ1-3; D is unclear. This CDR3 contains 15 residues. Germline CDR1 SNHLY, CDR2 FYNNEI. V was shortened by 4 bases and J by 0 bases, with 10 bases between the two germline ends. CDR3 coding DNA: TGTGCCAGCAGTGGCAGCGGGGACTCTGGAAACACCATATATTTT. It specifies CASSGSGDSGNTIYF.

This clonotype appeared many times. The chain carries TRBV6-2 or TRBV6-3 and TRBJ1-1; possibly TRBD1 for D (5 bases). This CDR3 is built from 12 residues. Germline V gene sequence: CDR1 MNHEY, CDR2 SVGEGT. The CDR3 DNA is TGTGCAGCCGATCGGGGGGACACTGAAGCTTTCTTT. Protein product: CAADRGDTEAFF.

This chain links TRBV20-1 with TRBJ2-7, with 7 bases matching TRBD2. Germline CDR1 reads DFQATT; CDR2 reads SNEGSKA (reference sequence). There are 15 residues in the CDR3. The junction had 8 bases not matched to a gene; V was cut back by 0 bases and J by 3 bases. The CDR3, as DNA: TGCAGTGCTAGAGAGGTCAGAGCGGGATTCTACGAGCAGTACTTC. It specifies CSAREVRAGFYEQYF.

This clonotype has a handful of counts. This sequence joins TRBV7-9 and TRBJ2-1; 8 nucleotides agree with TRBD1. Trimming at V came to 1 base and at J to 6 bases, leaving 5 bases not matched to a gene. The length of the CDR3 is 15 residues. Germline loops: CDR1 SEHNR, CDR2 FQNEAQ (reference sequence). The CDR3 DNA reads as TGTGCCAGCAGCTTAGAACGACAGGGGAGCAATGAGCAGTTCTTC. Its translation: CASSLERQGSNEQFF. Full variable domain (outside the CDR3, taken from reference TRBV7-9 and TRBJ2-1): DTGVSQNPRHKITKRGQNVTFRCDPISEHNRLYWYRQTLGQGPEFLTYFQNEAQLEKSRLLSDRFSAERPKGSFSTLEIQRTEQGDSAMYLCASSLERQGSNEQFFGPGTRLTVL.

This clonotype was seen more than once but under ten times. CDR3 coding DNA: TGTGCCAGCAGCCCTGAGGGACTAGCGAACACCGGGGAGCTGTTTTTT. Encoded protein: CASSPEGLANTGELFF. V and J are TRBV7-6 and TRBJ2-2; TRBD2 agrees at 8 bases. Looked up from germline, CDR1 is SGHVS and CDR2 is FNYEAQ. The V and J ends lost 5 bases and 0 bases, in that order; junction bases with no gene match: 5. The CDR3 has 16 amino acids.

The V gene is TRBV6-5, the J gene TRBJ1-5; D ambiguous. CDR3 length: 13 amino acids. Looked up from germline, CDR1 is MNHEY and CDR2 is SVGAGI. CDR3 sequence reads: CARVAQINQPQHF. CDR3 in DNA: TGTGCACGGGTCGCGCAGATCAATCAGCCCCAGCATTTT.

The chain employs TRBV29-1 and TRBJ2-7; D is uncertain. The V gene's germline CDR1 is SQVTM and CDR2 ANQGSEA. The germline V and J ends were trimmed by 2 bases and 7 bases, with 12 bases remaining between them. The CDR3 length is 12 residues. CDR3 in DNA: TGCAGCGTTGAATTCCGTGTGGGAGAGCAGTACTTC. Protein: CSVEFRVGEQYF.

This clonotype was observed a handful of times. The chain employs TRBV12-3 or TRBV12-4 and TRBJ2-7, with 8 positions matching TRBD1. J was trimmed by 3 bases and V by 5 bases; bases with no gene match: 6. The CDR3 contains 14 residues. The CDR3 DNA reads TGTGCCAGCAGTACCCGGACAGGGAGCTACGAGCAGTACTTC. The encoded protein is CASSTRTGSYEQYF.